This T cell receptor (beta chain) was captured by sequencing in a study of vaccination and CD4 T cells after COVID-19. Study-level background: At a median about 72 days (range 14 to 241) after dose two, post-vaccine samples were obtained.

Treatment defined: roughly 10-day PBMC culture with coronavirus spike peptide pools or control peptides (ViraFEST assay). Those CD4+ T cells from the unexposed donor predate the COVID-19 pandemic (2011-2018). ViraFEST relied on peptide pools to expand antigen-specific T cells; the TCRs were sequenced afterward. On this clonotype itself: Its cognate antigen is unknown.

The Oncomine TCR Beta short-read assay sequenced DNA from cultured CD4+ T cells. TCRdb passed the PCR reads through MiXCR, listing each CDR3 protein once. Counted here are under 4,500 distinct CDR3 sequences, around a third occurring once; the ten biggest clones make up 20% to 30%. This CDR3 region has 15 residues. V shed 5 bases and J shed 3 bases, with 15 bases lying between them. The chain recombines TRBV12-3 or TRBV12-4 with TRBJ2-3; tentatively, D is TRBD2 (6 bases). The sequence came from a human donor in good health. Sequenced input: CD4+ T cells from blood, cultured in vitro. The CDR3 coding sequence is TGTGCCAGCAGTCCATCCGGGAGCCAAACAGATACGCAGTATTTT. Protein: CASSPSGSQTDTQYF.